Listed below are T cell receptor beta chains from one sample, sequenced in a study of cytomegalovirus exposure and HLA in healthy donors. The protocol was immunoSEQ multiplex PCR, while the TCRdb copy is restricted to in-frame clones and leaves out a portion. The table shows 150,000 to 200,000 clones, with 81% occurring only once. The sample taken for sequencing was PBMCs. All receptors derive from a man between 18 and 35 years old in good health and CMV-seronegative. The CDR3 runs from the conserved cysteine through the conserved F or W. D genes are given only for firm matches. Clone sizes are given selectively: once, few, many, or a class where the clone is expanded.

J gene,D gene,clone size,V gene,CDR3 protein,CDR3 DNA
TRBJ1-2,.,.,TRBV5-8,CASSFLQGTNYGYTF,TGTGCCAGCAGCTTCTTACAGGGTACTAACTATGGCTACACCTTC
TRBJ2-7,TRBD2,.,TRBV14,CASSLHRRESEQYF,TGTGCCAGCAGCCTCCACCGGCGGGAGAGCGAGCAGTACTTC
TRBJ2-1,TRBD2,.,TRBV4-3,CASSLRLAPYNEQFF,TGCGCCAGCAGCCTTCGACTAGCCCCCTACAATGAGCAGTTCTTC
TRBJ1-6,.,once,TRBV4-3,CASSQAASSYNSPLHF,TGCGCCAGCAGCCAAGCCGCGAGCTCCTATAATTCACCCCTCCACTTT
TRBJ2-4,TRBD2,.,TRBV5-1,CASSLWRGSIGENIQYF,TGCGCCAGCAGCTTGTGGCGGGGGAGTATTGGGGAAAACATTCAGTACTTC
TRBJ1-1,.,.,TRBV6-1,CASTEGGGTEAFF,TGTGCCAGCACCGAGGGCGGGGGCACTGAAGCTTTCTTT
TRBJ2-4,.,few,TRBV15,CATSSASSKNIQYF,TGTGCCACCAGCAGTGCCTCTAGCAAAAACATTCAGTACTTC
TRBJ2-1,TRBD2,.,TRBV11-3,CASRLGTSGSSEQFF,TGTGCCAGCAGACTCGGGACTAGCGGGAGTAGTGAGCAGTTCTTC
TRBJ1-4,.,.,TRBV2,CASSHRSTNEKLFF,TGTGCCAGCAGCCACAGATCAACTAATGAAAAACTGTTTTTT
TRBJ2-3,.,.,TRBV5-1,CASSLGPRGDTQYF,TGCGCCAGCAGCCTCGGCCCCAGGGGAGATACGCAGTATTTT
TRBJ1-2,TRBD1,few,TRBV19,CASSAGTDINYGYTF,TGTGCCAGTAGTGCAGGGACAGATATTAACTATGGCTACACCTTC
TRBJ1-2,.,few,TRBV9,CASSPQVGQTHGYTF,TGTGCCAGCAGCCCCCAGGTCGGACAAACGCATGGCTACACCTTC
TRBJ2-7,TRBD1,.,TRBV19,CASSIYRGNEQYF,TGTGCCAGTAGTATATACAGGGGCAACGAGCAGTACTTC
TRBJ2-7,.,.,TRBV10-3,CAISAGYEQYF,TGTGCCATCAGTGCGGGTTACGAGCAGTACTTC
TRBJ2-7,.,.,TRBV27,CASREGPSGYEQYF,TGTGCCAGCAGGGAGGGACCGTCGGGCTACGAGCAGTACTTC
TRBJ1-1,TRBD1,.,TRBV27,CASSLTGTAYLNTEAFF,TGTGCCAGCAGTTTGACCGGGACAGCGTATCTGAACACTGAAGCTTTCTTT
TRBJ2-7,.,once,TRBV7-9,CASALSGLSSYEQYF,TGTGCCAGTGCTTTGTCAGGGTTAAGTTCCTACGAGCAGTACTTC
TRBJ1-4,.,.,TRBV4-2,CASSQLDSNEKLFF,TGTGCCAGCAGCCAATTGGACTCTAATGAAAAACTGTTTTTT
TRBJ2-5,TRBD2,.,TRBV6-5,CAAGGGPGQTQYF,TGTGCCGCGGGGGGTGGTCCTGGGCAGACCCAGTACTTC
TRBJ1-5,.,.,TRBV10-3,CAISDGLSNQPQHF,TGTGCCATCAGTGACGGTCTTAGCAATCAGCCCCAGCATTTT
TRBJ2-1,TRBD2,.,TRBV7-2,CASSPSSGRFNNEQFF,TGTGCCAGCAGCCCAAGTAGCGGGAGGTTCAACAATGAGCAGTTCTTC
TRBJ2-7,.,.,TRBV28,CASSPAGRTYEQYF,TGTGCCAGCAGTCCTGCGGGACGCACCTACGAGCAGTACTTC
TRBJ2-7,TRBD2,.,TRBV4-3,CASSQGGGAGVVYEQYF,TGCGCCAGCAGCCAAGGCGGAGGAGCGGGAGTCGTATACGAGCAGTACTTC
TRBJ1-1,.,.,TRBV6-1,CASSQHRGRFTEAFF,TGTGCCAGCAGTCAACACCGGGGGAGGTTCACTGAAGCTTTCTTT
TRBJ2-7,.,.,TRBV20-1,CSATEGYEQYF,TGCAGTGCTACGGAGGGTTACGAGCAGTACTTC
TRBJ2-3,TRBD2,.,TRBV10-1,CASSETSGGPWDTQYF,TGCGCCAGCAGTGAGACTAGCGGGGGTCCATGGGATACGCAGTATTTT
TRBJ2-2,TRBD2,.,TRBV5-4,CASSRGLAGGLTGELFF,TGTGCCAGCAGCCGGGGACTAGCGGGGGGCCTCACCGGGGAGCTGTTTTTT
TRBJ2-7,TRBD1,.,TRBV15,CATSREGQGTREQYF,TGTGCCACCAGCAGAGAGGGACAGGGGACGAGGGAGCAGTACTTC
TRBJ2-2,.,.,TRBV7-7,CASSSLGVGNTGELFF,TGTGCTAGCAGCTCGCTAGGGGTGGGGAACACCGGGGAGCTGTTTTTT
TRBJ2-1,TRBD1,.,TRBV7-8,CASSPKTGTGEDEQFF,TGTGCCAGCAGCCCAAAAACCGGGACAGGGGAAGATGAGCAGTTCTTC
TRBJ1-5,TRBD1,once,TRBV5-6,CASSPRQGRNQPQHF,TGTGCCAGCAGCCCGAGACAGGGGCGCAATCAGCCCCAGCATTTT
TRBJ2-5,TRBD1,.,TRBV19,CASSTRTGGETQYF,TGTGCCAGTAGTACCCGGACAGGGGGAGAGACCCAGTACTTC
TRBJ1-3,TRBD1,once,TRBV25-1,CASSAFMTGMRSGNTIYF,TGTGCCAGCAGTGCTTTCATGACAGGGATGAGGTCTGGAAACACCATATATTTT
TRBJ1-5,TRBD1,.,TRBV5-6,CASSLGRQGGNQPQHF,TGTGCCAGCAGCTTGGGAAGACAGGGGGGAAATCAGCCCCAGCATTTT
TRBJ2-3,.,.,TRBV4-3,CASSQEPGSLLPTDTQYF,TGCGCCAGCAGCCAAGAACCGGGTAGTCTCCTGCCCACAGATACGCAGTATTTT
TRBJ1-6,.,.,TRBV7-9,CASTGGARDSPLHF,TGTGCCAGCACCGGGGGGGCCCGGGATTCGCCCCTCCACTTT
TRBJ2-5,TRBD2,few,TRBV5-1,CASSSGLAGVGETQYF,TGCGCCAGCAGCTCAGGACTAGCGGGAGTGGGGGAGACCCAGTACTTC
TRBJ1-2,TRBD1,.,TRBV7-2,CASSSSGGSYGYTF,TGTGCCAGCAGCTCCTCAGGGGGCTCCTATGGCTACACCTTC
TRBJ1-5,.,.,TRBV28,CASSLGGFGNQPQHF,TGTGCCAGCAGTTTGGGGGGGTTTGGCAATCAGCCCCAGCATTTT
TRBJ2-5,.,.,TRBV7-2,CASGRGQKETQYF,TGTGCCAGCGGTAGAGGGCAAAAGGAGACCCAGTACTTC
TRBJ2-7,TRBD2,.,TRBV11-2,CASSFLSSGLGEQYF,TGTGCCAGCAGCTTCCTCAGTAGCGGACTAGGGGAGCAGTACTTC
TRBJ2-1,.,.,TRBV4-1,CASSPRSGAGSYNEQFF,TGCGCCAGCAGCCCTAGGTCCGGGGCGGGGTCCTACAATGAGCAGTTCTTC
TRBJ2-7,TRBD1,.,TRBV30,CAWSPGQFLYEQYF,TGTGCCTGGAGTCCGGGACAGTTCCTCTACGAGCAGTACTTC
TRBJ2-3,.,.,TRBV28,CASSFGGSSTDTQYF,TGTGCCAGCAGTTTTGGCGGATCTAGCACAGATACGCAGTATTTT
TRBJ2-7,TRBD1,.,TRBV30,CAWTSRRTGNTYEQYF,TGTGCCTGGACTTCTCGCCGGACAGGGAATACCTACGAGCAGTACTTC
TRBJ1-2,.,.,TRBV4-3,CASSQAWTGPTSGYTF,TGCGCCAGCAGCCAAGCCTGGACCGGGCCAACTAGTGGCTACACCTTC
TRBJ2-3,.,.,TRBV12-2,CASRPTSGGRTDTQYF,TGTGCAAGTCGCCCGACTAGCGGGGGGCGCACAGATACGCAGTATTTT
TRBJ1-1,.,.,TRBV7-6,CASSRGTNGGRNTEAFF,TGTGCCAGCAGCCGGGGAACAAATGGGGGCCGAAACACTGAAGCTTTCTTT
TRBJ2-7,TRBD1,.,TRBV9,CASSPGTGLYVQYF,TGTGCCAGCAGCCCCGGGACAGGACTTTACGTGCAGTACTTC
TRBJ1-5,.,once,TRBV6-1,CASRTGNQPQHF,TGTGCCAGCAGAACAGGGAATCAGCCCCAGCATTTT
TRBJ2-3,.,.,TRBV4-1,CASSQDELGALANTDTQYF,TGCGCCAGCAGCCAAGATGAACTTGGGGCTCTAGCGAACACAGATACGCAGTATTTT